This is a list of T cell receptor beta chains from one sample in a study of blood T cell repertoires in COVID-19. The method was immunoSEQ multiplex PCR; TCRdb's version includes in-frame clones alone and lacks a portion of them. This sample has about 200,000 clones, with approximately 86% found just once. The sequenced sample consisted of PBMCs or T cells enriched from blood (not recorded which). The source of these receptors is a woman aged 30 to 39 who had recovered from COVID-19. Both conserved end residues are part of each CDR3. D genes are given only for firm matches. Rows may omit the clone size; those that give it use once, few, many or a size class.

V,J,D,size,DNA,CDR3
TRBV6-2/TRBV6-3,TRBJ1-1,-,-,TGTGCCAGCAGTCAACTGGGCGTTTTTCTGGAGAACACTGAAGCTTTCTTT,CASSQLGVFLENTEAFF
TRBV4-1,TRBJ1-1,TRBD1,-,TGCGCCAGCAGCCGGGCAGGGGGCACTGAAGCTTTCTTT,CASSRAGGTEAFF
TRBV5-1,TRBJ1-3,TRBD1,-,TGCGCCAGCAGCGAGGGACAGTGGGGAAACACCATATATTTT,CASSEGQWGNTIYF
TRBV7-6,TRBJ2-2,-,-,TGTGCCAGCGGCATGGGGGACATCGCGAACACCGGGGAGCTGTTTTTT,CASGMGDIANTGELFF
TRBV5-1,TRBJ2-2,-,few,TGCGCCAGCAGCTTGGACGGACTGCCAAACACCGGGGAGCTGTTTTTT,CASSLDGLPNTGELFF
TRBV28,TRBJ1-1,-,-,TGTGCCAGCAGTTTATCACGGGGAGGTTTGAACACTGAAGCTTTCTTT,CASSLSRGGLNTEAFF
TRBV18,TRBJ2-2,-,-,TGTGCCAGCTCACTCTCAGGTATCACCGGGGAGCTGTTTTTT,CASSLSGITGELFF
TRBV30,TRBJ1-1,-,-,TGTGCCTGGAGTGTACGGGCAGCCAGGGAAGTAGCTTTCTTT,CAWSVRAAREVAFF
TRBV28,TRBJ2-1,TRBD2,-,TGTGCCAGCAGTTTATTTGGACTAGCGGGGGGCCTTTACAATGAGCAGTTCTTC,CASSLFGLAGGLYNEQFF
TRBV6-5,TRBJ2-7,-,-,TGTGCCAGCAGTTTACAGGGCTACGAGCAGTACTTC,CASSLQGYEQYF
TRBV6-1,TRBJ1-1,TRBD1,once,TGTGCCAGCACCGTATTGACAGGGAGAGTTTTCTTT,CASTVLTGRVFF
TRBV7-3,TRBJ2-5,TRBD2,-,TGTGCCAGCAGCTTAAAGCCCAGCGGACTAGCCGGTTCGGAGACCCAGTACTTC,CASSLKPSGLAGSETQYF
TRBV10-3,TRBJ1-5,TRBD1,-,TGTGCCATCAGTGAGTCGTTGGGACAGGGGAATCAGCCCCAGCATTTT,CAISESLGQGNQPQHF
TRBV5-1,TRBJ2-2,TRBD2,once,TGCGCCAGCAGCTCTCGGACTAGCGGGAGGACCGGGGAGCTGTTTTTT,CASSSRTSGRTGELFF